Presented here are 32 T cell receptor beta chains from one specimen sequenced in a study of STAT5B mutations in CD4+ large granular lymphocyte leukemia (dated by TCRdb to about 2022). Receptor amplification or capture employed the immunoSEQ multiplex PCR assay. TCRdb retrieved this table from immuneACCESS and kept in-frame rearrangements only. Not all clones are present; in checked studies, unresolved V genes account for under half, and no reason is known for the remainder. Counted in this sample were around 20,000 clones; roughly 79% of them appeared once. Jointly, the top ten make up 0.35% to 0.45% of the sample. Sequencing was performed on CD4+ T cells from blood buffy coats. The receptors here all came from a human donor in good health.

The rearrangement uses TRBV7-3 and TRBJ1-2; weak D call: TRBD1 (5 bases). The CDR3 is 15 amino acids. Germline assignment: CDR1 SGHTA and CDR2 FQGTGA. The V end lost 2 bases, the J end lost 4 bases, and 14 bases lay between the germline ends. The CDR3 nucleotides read TGTGCCAGCAGCTTAGACTCGATTGGGGGCTATGGCTACACCTTC. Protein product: CASSLDSIGGYGYTF.

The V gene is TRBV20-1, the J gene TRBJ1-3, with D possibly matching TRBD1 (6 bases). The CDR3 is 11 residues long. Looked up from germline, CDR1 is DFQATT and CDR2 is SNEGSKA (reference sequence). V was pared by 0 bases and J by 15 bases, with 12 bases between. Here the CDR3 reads CSARERGHGYF. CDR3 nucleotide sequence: TGCAGTGCTAGAGAGAGGGGACACGGATATTTT.

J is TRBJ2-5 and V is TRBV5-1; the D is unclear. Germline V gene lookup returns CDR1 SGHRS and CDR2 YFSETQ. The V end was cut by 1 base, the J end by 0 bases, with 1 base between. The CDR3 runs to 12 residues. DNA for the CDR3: TGCGCCAGCAGCTTGAACCAAGAGACCCAGTACTTC. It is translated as CASSLNQETQYF.

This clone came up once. CDR3 residues: CASSVDVYGYTF. The CDR3 DNA reads TGTGCCAGCAGCGTAGATGTCTATGGCTACACCTTC. This chain connects TRBV9 to TRBJ1-2; unclear D gene. Germline V gene lookup returns CDR1 SGDLS and CDR2 YYNGEE. V shed 0 bases and J shed 4 bases, with 4 bases lying between them. The CDR3 consists of 12 residues.

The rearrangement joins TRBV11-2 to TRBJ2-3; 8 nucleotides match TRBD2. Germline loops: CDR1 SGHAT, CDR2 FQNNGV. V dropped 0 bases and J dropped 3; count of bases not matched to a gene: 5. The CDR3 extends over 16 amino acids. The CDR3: CASSLDTSGLTDTQYF. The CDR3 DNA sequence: TGTGCCAGCAGCTTAGATACTAGCGGTTTGACAGATACGCAGTATTTT.

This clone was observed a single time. Written as DNA, the CDR3 is TGCGCCAGCAGCTTACAGGGGGCCAACAATGAGCAGTTCTTC. This encodes CASSLQGANNEQFF. V gene TRBV5-1 combines with J gene TRBJ2-1; 9 nucleotides line up with TRBD1. The length of the CDR3 is 14 residues. CDR1 is SGHRS and CDR2 is YFSETQ in the germline V gene. V gave up 2 bases and J gave up 5 bases; unmatched junction bases: 2.

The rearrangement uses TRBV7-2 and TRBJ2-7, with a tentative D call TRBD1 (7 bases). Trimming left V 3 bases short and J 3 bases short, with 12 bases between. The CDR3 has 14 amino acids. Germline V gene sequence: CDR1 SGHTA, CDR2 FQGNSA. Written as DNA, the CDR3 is TGTGCCAGCAGCTTGGGGGGACAGATCTACGAGCAGTACTTC. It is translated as CASSLGGQIYEQYF.

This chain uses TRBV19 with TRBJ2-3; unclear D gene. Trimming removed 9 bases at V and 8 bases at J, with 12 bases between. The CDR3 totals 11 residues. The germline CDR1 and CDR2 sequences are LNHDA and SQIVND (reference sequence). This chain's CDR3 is CASTYTGTQYF. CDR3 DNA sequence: TGTGCCAGCACGTATACGGGTACGCAGTATTTT.

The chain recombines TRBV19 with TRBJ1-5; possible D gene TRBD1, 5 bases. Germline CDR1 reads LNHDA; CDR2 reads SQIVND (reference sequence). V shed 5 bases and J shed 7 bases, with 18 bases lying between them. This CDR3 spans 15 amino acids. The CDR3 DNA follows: TGTGCCAGTAGTCCGAGGGACCCCTTAGGGCAGCCCCAGCATTTT. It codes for CASSPRDPLGQPQHF.

The CDR3 protein is CAWRLDRGTEAFF. Here the CDR3 DNA reads TGTGCCTGGAGACTTGACAGGGGCACTGAAGCTTTCTTT. The chain links TRBV30 to TRBJ1-1; 8 bases align to TRBD1. With V trimmed by 3 bases and J by 4 bases, 4 bases remained unmatched. This CDR3 has 13 amino acids. Germline CDR1 is GTSNPN and CDR2 is SVGIG (reference sequence).

The CDR3 sequence is CAWSPVPGQVDEQYF. The CDR3 DNA reads as TGTGCCTGGAGCCCGGTTCCCGGACAGGTCGACGAGCAGTACTTC. The rearrangement joins TRBV30 to TRBJ2-7; 7 nucleotides line up with TRBD1. J lost 5 bases, V lost 3 bases, and 13 bases had no gene match. The CDR3 length is 15 residues. Germline V gives CDR1 GTSNPN, CDR2 SVGIG (reference sequence).

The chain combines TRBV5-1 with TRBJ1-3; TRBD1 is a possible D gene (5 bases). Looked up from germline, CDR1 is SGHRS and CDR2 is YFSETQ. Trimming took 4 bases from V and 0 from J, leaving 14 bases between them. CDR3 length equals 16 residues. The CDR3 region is CASSRDGKLSGNTIYF. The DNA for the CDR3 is TGCGCCAGCAGCCGGGACGGGAAACTCTCTGGAAACACCATATATTTT. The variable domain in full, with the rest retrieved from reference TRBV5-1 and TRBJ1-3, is KAGVTQTPRYLIKTRGQQVTLSCSPISGHRSVSWYQQTPGQGLQFLFEYFSETQRNKGNFPGRFSGRQFSNSRSEMNVSTLELGDSALYLCASSRDGKLSGNTIYFGEGSWLTVV.

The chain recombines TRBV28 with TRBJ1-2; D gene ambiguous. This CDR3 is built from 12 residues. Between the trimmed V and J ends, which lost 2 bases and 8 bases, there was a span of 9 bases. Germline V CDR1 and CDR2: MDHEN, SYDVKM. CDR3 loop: CASSLREWGYTF. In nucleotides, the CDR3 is TGTGCCAGCAGTTTAAGGGAGTGGGGCTACACCTTC.

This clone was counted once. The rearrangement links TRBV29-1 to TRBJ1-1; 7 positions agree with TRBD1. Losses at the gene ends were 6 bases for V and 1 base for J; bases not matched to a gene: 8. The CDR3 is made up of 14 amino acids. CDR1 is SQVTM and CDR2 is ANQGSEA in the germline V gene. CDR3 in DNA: TGCAGCGTACTGACAGGGCGCTCGAACACTGAAGCTTTCTTT. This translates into CSVLTGRSNTEAFF.

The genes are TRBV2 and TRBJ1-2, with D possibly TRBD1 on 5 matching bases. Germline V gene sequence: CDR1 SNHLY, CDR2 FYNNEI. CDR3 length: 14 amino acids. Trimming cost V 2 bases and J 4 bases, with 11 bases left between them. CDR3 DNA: TGTGCCAGCAGTGAACGTAGTGGGGGCTATGGCTACACCTTC. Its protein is CASSERSGGYGYTF. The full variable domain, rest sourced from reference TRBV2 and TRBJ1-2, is EPEVTQTPSHQVTQMGQEVILRCVPISNHLYFYWYRQILGQKVEFLVSFYNNEISEKSEIFDDQFSVERPDGSNFTLKIRSTKLEDSAMYFCASSERSGGYGYTFGSGTRLTVV.

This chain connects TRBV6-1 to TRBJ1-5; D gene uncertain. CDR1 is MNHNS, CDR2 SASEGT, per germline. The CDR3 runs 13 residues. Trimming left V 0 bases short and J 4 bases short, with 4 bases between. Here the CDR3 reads CASSEAINQPQHF. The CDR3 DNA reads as TGTGCCAGCAGTGAAGCAATAAATCAGCCCCAGCATTTT.

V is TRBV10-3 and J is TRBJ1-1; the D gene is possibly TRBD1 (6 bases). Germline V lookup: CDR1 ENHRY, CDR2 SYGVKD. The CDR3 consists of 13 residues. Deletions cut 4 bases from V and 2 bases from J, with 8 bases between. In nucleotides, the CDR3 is TGTGCCATCAGTGCACAGGGAAACACTGAAGCTTTCTTT. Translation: CAISAQGNTEAFF.

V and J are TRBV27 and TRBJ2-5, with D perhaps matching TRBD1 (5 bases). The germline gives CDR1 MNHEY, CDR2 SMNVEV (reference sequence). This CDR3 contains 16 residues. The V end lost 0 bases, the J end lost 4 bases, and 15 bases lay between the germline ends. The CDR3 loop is CASSLSWAVQGETQYF. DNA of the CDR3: TGTGCCAGCAGTTTATCGTGGGCCGTTCAGGGAGAGACCCAGTACTTC.

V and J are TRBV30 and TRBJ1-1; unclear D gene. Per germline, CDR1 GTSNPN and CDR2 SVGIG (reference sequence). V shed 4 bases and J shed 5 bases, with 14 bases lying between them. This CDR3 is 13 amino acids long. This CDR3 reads CAWTLPAETEAFF. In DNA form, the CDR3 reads TGTGCCTGGACCCTCCCTGCTGAGACTGAAGCTTTCTTT.

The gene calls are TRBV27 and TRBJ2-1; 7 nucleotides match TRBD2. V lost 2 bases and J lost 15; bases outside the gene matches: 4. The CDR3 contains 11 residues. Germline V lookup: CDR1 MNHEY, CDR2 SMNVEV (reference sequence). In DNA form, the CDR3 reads TGTGCCAGCAGTTTAGGCGGGAGAACGTTCTTC. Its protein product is CASSLGGRTFF.

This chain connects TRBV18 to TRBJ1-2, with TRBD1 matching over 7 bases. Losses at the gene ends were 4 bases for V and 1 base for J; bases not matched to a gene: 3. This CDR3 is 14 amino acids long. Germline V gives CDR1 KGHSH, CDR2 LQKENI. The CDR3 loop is CASSLTGDNYGYTF. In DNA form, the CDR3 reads TGTGCCAGCTCACTAACAGGGGATAACTATGGCTACACCTTC.

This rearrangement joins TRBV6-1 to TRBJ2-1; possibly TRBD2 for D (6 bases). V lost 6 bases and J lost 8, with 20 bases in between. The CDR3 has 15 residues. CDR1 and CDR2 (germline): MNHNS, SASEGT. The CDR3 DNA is TGTGCCAGCAGGGGAAGACTAGACAGTTTCGATGAGCAGTTCTTC. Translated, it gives CASRGRLDSFDEQFF.

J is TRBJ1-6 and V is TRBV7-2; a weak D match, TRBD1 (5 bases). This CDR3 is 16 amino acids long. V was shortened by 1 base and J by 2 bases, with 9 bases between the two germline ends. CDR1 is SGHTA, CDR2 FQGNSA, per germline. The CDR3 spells CASSLEGSAYNSPLHF. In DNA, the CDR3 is TGTGCCAGCAGCTTAGAGGGGTCCGCCTATAATTCACCCCTCCACTTT.

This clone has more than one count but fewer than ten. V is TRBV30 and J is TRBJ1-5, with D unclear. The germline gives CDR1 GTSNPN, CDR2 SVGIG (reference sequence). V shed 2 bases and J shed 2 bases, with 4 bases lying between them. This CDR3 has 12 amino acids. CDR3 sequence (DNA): TGTGCCTGGAGTATGGGCAATCAGCCCCAGCATTTT. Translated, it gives CAWSMGNQPQHF.

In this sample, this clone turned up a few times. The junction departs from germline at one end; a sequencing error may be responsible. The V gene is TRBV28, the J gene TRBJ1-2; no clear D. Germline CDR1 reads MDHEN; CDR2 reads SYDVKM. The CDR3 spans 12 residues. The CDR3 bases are TGCAGCTCATCAAGGCGGAGTTATGGCTACACCTTC. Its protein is CSSSRRSYGYTF.

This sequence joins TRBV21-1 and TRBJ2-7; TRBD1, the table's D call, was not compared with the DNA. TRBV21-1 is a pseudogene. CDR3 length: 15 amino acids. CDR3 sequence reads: CASSKEGHIPYEQYF. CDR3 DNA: TGTGCCAGCAGCAAAGAGGGACATATCCCCTACGAGCAGTACTTC.

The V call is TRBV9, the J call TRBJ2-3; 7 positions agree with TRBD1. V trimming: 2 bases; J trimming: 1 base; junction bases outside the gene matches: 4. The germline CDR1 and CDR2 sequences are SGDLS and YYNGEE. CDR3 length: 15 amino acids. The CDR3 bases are TGTGCCAGCAGCGTTCGGGACAGCCGCACAGATACGCAGTATTTT. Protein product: CASSVRDSRTDTQYF.

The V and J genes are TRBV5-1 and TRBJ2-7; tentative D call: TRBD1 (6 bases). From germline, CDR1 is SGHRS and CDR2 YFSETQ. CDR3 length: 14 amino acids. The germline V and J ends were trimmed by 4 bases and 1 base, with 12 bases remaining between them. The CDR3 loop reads CASSNRDMSYEQYF. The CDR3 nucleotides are TGCGCCAGCAGCAACAGGGACATGTCCTACGAGCAGTACTTC.

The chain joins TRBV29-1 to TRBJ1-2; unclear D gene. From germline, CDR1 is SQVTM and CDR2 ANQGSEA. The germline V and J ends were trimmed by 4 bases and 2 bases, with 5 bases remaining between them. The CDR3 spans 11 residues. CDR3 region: CSVVQNYGYTF. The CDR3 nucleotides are TGCAGCGTTGTTCAGAACTATGGCTACACCTTC.

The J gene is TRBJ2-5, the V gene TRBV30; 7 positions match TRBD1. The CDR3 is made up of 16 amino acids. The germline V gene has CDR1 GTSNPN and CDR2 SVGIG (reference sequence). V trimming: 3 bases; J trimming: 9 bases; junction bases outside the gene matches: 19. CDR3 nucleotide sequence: TGTGCCTGGAGCAGAGTTTTTGGACAGGCCATTGAGGCCCAGTACTTC. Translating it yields CAWSRVFGQAIEAQYF. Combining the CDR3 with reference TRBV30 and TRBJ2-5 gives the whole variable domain SQTIHQWPATLVQPVGSPLSLECTVEGTSNPNLYWYRQAAGRGLQLLFYSVGIGQISSEVPQNLSASRPQDRQFILSSKKLLLSDSGFYLCAWSRVFGQAIEAQYFGPGTRLLVL.

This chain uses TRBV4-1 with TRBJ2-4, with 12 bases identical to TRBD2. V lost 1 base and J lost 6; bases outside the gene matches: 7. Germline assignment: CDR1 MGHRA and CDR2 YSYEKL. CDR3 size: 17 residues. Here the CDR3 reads CASSQGELAGGGNIQYF. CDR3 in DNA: TGCGCCAGCAGCCAAGGCGAACTAGCGGGGGGTGGAAACATTCAGTACTTC.

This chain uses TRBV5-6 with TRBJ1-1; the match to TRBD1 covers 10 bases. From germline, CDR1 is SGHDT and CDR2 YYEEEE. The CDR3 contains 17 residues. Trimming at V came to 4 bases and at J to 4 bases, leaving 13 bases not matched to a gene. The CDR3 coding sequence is TGTGCCAGCAGCACCCCCCGGGACAGGGGATTTAGCACTGAAGCTTTCTTT. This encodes CASSTPRDRGFSTEAFF. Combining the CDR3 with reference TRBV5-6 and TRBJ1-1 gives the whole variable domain DAGVTQSPTHLIKTRGQQVTLRCSPKSGHDTVSWYQQALGQGPQFIFQYYEEEERQRGNFPDRFSGHQFPNYSSELNVNALLLGDSALYLCASSTPRDRGFSTEAFFGQGTRLTVV.